The 15 T cell receptor beta chains below come from one sample, sequenced in a study of identical twins. MiXCR, applied by TCRdb to the 5' RACE reads, yields one record per CDR3 protein. The sample holds hundreds of thousands of distinct CDR3 sequences, around a sixth seen once. This sample also appeared in a second study, on T cells expressing NK-cell markers.

Source material: PBMCs. The receptors come from a woman younger than 35 in good health.

This clonotype came up a few times. V gene TRBV20-1 combines with J gene TRBJ1-1; D might be TRBD1 (5 bases). Trimming stripped 4 bases from V and 5 bases from J, with 14 bases between. This CDR3 contains 13 residues. Germline CDR1 is DFQATT and CDR2 is SNEGSKA (reference sequence). The CDR3 protein is CSATSQGTTEAFF. The CDR3 DNA sequence: TGCAGTGCTACATCCCAGGGTACAACTGAAGCTTTCTTT.

This chain links TRBV5-1 with TRBJ2-7; D assignment may be TRBD1 or TRBD2 (6 bases each). This CDR3 has 13 amino acids. Trimming removed 6 bases from V and 5 bases from J, with 15 bases in between. CDR1 and CDR2 (germline): SGHRS, YFSETQ. CDR3 in amino acids: CASNKGGFDEQYF. Written as DNA, the CDR3 is TGCGCCAGCAACAAAGGGGGGTTCGACGAGCAGTACTTC.

This clonotype was detected a few times. This rearrangement joins TRBV4-2 to TRBJ2-3; TRBD2 agrees at 12 bases. V gave up 1 base and J gave up 6 bases; unmatched junction bases: 2. CDR1 LGHNA and CDR2 YNFKEQ come from the germline V gene. There are 15 residues in the CDR3. The CDR3 region is CASSQASGGVDTQYF. The CDR3 coding sequence is TGTGCCAGCAGCCAAGCTAGCGGGGGGGTGGATACGCAGTATTTT.

This chain links TRBV12-3 or TRBV12-4 with TRBJ2-3; D uncertain. The V end lost 4 bases, the J end lost 2 bases, and 10 bases lay between the germline ends. The CDR3 has 14 amino acids. CDR3 coding DNA: TGTGCCAGCAGTTCAAACACGGACACAGATACGCAGTATTTT. This translates into CASSSNTDTDTQYF.

This chain uses TRBV6-2 or TRBV6-3 with TRBJ2-2; no definite D call. The CDR3 spans 15 residues. Per the germline V gene, CDR1 is MNHEY and CDR2 is SVGEGT. V lost 5 bases and J lost 0, with 10 bases in between. CDR3 DNA sequence: TGTGCCAGCAGTCCACCGACCACGAACACCGGGGAGCTGTTTTTT. This codes for CASSPPTTNTGELFF.

In this sample, this clonotype turned up a few times. The J gene is TRBJ1-2, the V gene TRBV20-1, with D possibly TRBD1 on 6 matching bases. Germline V gives CDR1 DFQATT, CDR2 SNEGSKA (reference sequence). This CDR3 has 14 residues. CDR3 bases: TGCATTGTCAAGTGGGGGGGCGAGAGCTATGGCTACACCTTC. Its translation: CIVKWGGESYGYTF.

This clonotype was observed a few times. The rearrangement joins TRBV5-5 to TRBJ2-7, with D perhaps matching TRBD1 (6 bases). This CDR3 has 13 amino acids. Germline lookup yields CDR1 SGHKS and CDR2 YYEKEE (reference sequence). The ends were cut back, 4 bases at V and 5 bases at J, with 13 bases in the middle. CDR3 bases: TGTGCCAGCAGCCTCACAGGGTTAGACGAGCAGTACTTC. The encoded protein is CASSLTGLDEQYF.

The CDR3 DNA follows: TGTGCCACCAGTGATTTCACTGCGGAGACCCAGTACTTC. Its protein is CATSDFTAETQYF. The rearrangement uses TRBV24-1 and TRBJ2-5; D gene uncertain. Trimming removed 1 base at V and 5 bases at J, with 7 bases between. This CDR3 region has 13 residues. From germline, CDR1 is KGHDR and CDR2 SFDVKD.

This chain joins TRBV10-3 and TRBJ1-3; 8 bases map to TRBD1. V lost 4 bases and J lost 4; bases outside the gene matches: 6. Germline V CDR1 and CDR2: ENHRY, SYGVKD. This CDR3 is 15 amino acids long. Here the CDR3 DNA reads TGTGCCATCAGTGGATCCGGACAGGGAGGAAACACCATATATTTT. Protein sequence: CAISGSGQGGNTIYF.

This clonotype occurred a few times. This chain uses TRBV30 with TRBJ1-1; no firm D call. The ends were cut back, 0 bases at V and 0 bases at J, with 5 bases in the middle. The CDR3 runs to 13 residues. CDR1 and CDR2 from the germline V gene are GTSNPN and SVGIG (reference sequence). CDR3 coding DNA: TGTGCCTGGAGTGTACGACTGAACACTGAAGCTTTCTTT. Protein product: CAWSVRLNTEAFF.

The V call is TRBV16, the J call TRBJ2-3, with D perhaps TRBD1 (6 bases). The germline gives CDR1 KGHSY, CDR2 FQNENV. V was clipped by 2 bases and J by 3 bases, with 18 bases between them. This CDR3 region has 17 residues. As DNA, the CDR3 is TGTGCCAGCAGCCAACCGTGGGGGCACCGGTTAACAGATACGCAGTATTTT. Translation gives CASSQPWGHRLTDTQYF.

This chain joins TRBV6-1 and TRBJ2-7, with D perhaps matching TRBD1 (6 bases). V gave up 6 bases and J gave up 3 bases, with 15 bases separating them. The CDR3 is made up of 14 amino acids. Germline CDR1 MNHNS, CDR2 SASEGT. As DNA, the CDR3 is TGTGCCAGCAGGCCACCGGGACATCGCTACGAGCAGTACTTC. Protein: CASRPPGHRYEQYF.

The genes are TRBV9 and TRBJ2-7; D might be TRBD2 (5 bases). Germline V CDR1 and CDR2: SGDLS, YYNGEE. Trimming pared 2 bases from V and 0 bases from J, leaving 15 bases between. The CDR3 has 16 amino acids. CDR3 region: CASSVGAAQASYEQYF. In DNA, the CDR3 is TGTGCCAGCAGCGTGGGAGCGGCGCAGGCCTCCTACGAGCAGTACTTC.

V gene TRBV24-1 combines with J gene TRBJ2-3; weak D call: TRBD1 (5 bases). The ends were cut back, 3 bases at V and 5 bases at J, with 14 bases in the middle. This CDR3 spans 15 amino acids. CDR1 KGHDR and CDR2 SFDVKD come from the germline V gene. The CDR3 region has the DNA TGTGCCACCAGTGATACCCGGACCACAGGAGATACGCAGTATTTT. This encodes CATSDTRTTGDTQYF.

This clonotype was recorded a few times. CDR3 nucleotide sequence: TGCAGTGCTAGGACATCCCGGGCGGGGGCCCAGCAGTACTTC. As protein: CSARTSRAGAQQYF. The genes are TRBV20-1 and TRBJ2-7; D may be TRBD2 (7 bases). The CDR3 contains 14 residues. V was pared by 3 bases and J by 8 bases, with 20 bases between. Germline V gene sequence: CDR1 DFQATT, CDR2 SNEGSKA (reference sequence).